The 13 T cell receptor beta chains below were found in one sample sequenced in a study of shared clonotypes between healthy human individuals. Measured with immunoSEQ multiplex PCR; TCRdb has only the in-frame clones, and not every one. The sample includes about 530,000 clones, about 79% seen only once; the top ten take around 12%. Sequencing used PBMCs. All receptors derive from a woman in her thirties or forties in good health. Some clones in this sample may be carry-over from other donors' samples.

This clone was detected once. Other DNA sequences in the same sample also yield this CDR3. The genes are TRBV7-9 and TRBJ1-1, with D perhaps matching TRBD1 (5 bases). Trimming took 4 bases from V and 1 from J, leaving 10 bases between them. This CDR3 has 14 amino acids. Germline V lookup: CDR1 SEHNR, CDR2 FQNEAQ (reference sequence). The CDR3 DNA reads TGTGCCAGCAGCTCTGGGACCGGGAACACTGAAGCTTTCTTT. Encoded protein: CASSSGTGNTEAFF.

This chain joins TRBV14 and TRBJ2-7; 8 nucleotides line up with TRBD2. Germline lookup yields CDR1 SGHDN and CDR2 FVKESK. The J segment lost 6 bases and the V segment lost 4 bases, leaving 11 bases of the junction unmatched. The CDR3 length is 15 residues. This chain's CDR3 is CASSPPGLGLGEQYF. DNA for the CDR3: TGTGCCAGCAGCCCTCCGGGACTAGGTCTCGGCGAGCAGTACTTC.

The chain joins TRBV14 to TRBJ1-4; 7 bases fit TRBD1. The ends lost 2 bases at V and 7 bases at J; junction bases unmatched: 4. Looked up from germline, CDR1 is SGHDN and CDR2 is FVKESK. This CDR3 spans 14 amino acids. The CDR3 DNA is TGTGCCAGCAGCCAACTCAGGGGGAGTGAAAAACTGTTTTTT. It codes for CASSQLRGSEKLFF.

Remarks on this clone: This may come from a read error, since a much larger clone is one base off. The sample contains more than one DNA sequence encoding this CDR3. This sequence joins TRBV6-6 and TRBJ1-1; D not resolved. CDR3 length: 13 amino acids. Germline lookup yields CDR1 MNHNY and CDR2 SVGAGI (reference sequence). Trimming removed 6 bases from V and 1 base from J, with 9 bases in between. This CDR3 reads CASSPTENTEAFF. The CDR3 nucleotides read TGTGCCAGCAGCCCTACAGAGAACACTGAAGCTTTCTTT.

This rearrangement joins TRBV5-4 to TRBJ2-2; maybe TRBD1 (6 bases). CDR3 length equals 16 residues. Germline CDR1 is SGHNT and CDR2 is YYREEE (reference sequence). V lost 1 base, J lost 4 bases, and 14 bases lay in between. CDR3 sequence: CASSLPGARGTGELFF. The CDR3, as DNA: TGTGCCAGCAGCTTGCCAGGGGCAAGGGGCACCGGGGAGCTGTTTTTT. Combining the CDR3 with reference TRBV5-4 and TRBJ2-2 gives the whole variable domain ETGVTQSPTHLIKTRGQQVTLRCSSQSGHNTVSWYQQALGQGPQFIFQYYREEENGRGNFPPRFSGLQFPNYSSELNVNALELDDSALYLCASSLPGARGTGELFFGEGSRLTVL.

The chain recombines TRBV7-8 with TRBJ2-7; 12 nucleotides match TRBD2. With 6 bases clipped from V and 1 base from J, the junction kept 7 bases outside the gene matches. This CDR3 has 16 amino acids. CDR1 and CDR2 from the germline V gene are SGHVS and FQNEAQ. DNA for the CDR3: TGTGCCAGCAGTTTCGCCCTAGCGGGAGGGTCCTACGAGCAGTACTTC. Residues: CASSFALAGGSYEQYF.

Concerning this clone itself: The sample has other DNA sequences that encode this CDR3 too. J is TRBJ2-1 and V is TRBV28; D is unresolved. V was pared by 4 bases and J by 4 bases, with 5 bases between. The germline V gene has CDR1 MDHEN and CDR2 SYDVKM. CDR3 size: 12 residues. CDR3 coding DNA: TGTGCCAGCAGTTCCCTATACAATGAGCAGTTCTTC. This encodes CASSSLYNEQFF.

This chain links TRBV7-9 with TRBJ2-2; no definite D call. Trimming took off 7 bases at V and 0 bases at J, with 12 bases between the two ends. Germline CDR1 and CDR2: SEHNR and FQNEAQ (reference sequence). The length of the CDR3 is 15 residues. This chain's CDR3 is CASTDRRANTGELFF. For the CDR3, the DNA is TGTGCCAGCACCGATCGACGGGCGAACACCGGGGAGCTGTTTTTT.

This chain uses TRBV28 with TRBJ1-4, with D uncertain. This CDR3 has 13 amino acids. Germline assignment: CDR1 MDHEN and CDR2 SYDVKM. Trimming took 3 bases from V and 4 from J, leaving 6 bases between them. The chain's CDR3 is CASSFPNNEKLFF. Here the CDR3 DNA reads TGTGCCAGCAGTTTTCCCAATAATGAAAAACTGTTTTTT.

The chain links TRBV28 to TRBJ1-1; no clear D gene. The V and J ends lost 2 bases and 5 bases respectively, with 6 bases between them. This CDR3 spans 12 amino acids. Germline CDR1 reads MDHEN; CDR2 reads SYDVKM. The CDR3: CASSLRETEAFF. The CDR3 bases are TGTGCCAGCAGTTTAAGGGAAACTGAAGCTTTCTTT.

This clone came up a few times. V is TRBV7-2 and J is TRBJ2-7; no reliable D call. CDR1 SGHTA and CDR2 FQGNSA come from the germline V gene. This CDR3 region has 11 residues. Deletions cut 2 bases from V and 5 bases from J, with 4 bases between. CDR3 DNA sequence: TGTGCCAGCAGCTTATATAACGAGCAGTACTTC. The encoded protein is CASSLYNEQYF.

The chain has TRBV18 and TRBJ1-3, with a tentative D call TRBD1 (5 bases). V was cut by 1 base and J by 0 bases, with 10 bases left in between. This CDR3 is built from 16 residues. Germline lookup yields CDR1 KGHSH and CDR2 LQKENI. CDR3 residues: CASSPRDFSSGNTIYF. The CDR3 DNA follows: TGTGCCAGCTCACCACGGGACTTCAGCTCTGGAAACACCATATATTTT.

This chain joins TRBV27 and TRBJ2-5; no clear D gene. V lost 6 bases and J lost 7, with 12 bases in between. Germline V lookup: CDR1 MNHEY, CDR2 SMNVEV (reference sequence). The CDR3 contains 12 residues. The CDR3 sequence is CASSSVLGTQYF. CDR3 nucleotide sequence: TGTGCCAGCAGCTCGGTCCTGGGGACCCAGTACTTC.